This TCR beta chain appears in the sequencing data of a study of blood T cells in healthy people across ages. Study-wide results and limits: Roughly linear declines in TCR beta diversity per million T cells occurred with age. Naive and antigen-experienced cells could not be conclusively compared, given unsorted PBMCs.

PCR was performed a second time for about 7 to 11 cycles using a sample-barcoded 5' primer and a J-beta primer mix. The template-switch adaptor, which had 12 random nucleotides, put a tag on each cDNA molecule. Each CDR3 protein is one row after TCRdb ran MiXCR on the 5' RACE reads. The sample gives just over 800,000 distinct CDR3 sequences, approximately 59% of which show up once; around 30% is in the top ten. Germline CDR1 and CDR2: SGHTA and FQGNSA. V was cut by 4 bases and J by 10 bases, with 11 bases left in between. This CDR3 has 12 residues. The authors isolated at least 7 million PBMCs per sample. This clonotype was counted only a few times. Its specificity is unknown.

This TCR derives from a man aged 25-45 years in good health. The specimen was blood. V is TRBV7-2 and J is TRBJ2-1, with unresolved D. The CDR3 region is CASSSAAEEQFF. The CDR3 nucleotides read TGTGCCAGCAGCTCCGCGGCGGAAGAGCAGTTCTTC.